This T cell receptor beta chain came from a study of cytomegalovirus exposure and HLA in healthy donors (dated by TCRdb to the late 2010s). Context from the whole study: In an earlier analysis of approximately 500 of the donors, around 290 Gb of sequence data and 90 million to 120 million unique TCR beta sequences from about 190 million T cells were reported. Approximately 300 gigabases of sequencing data and 75 million to 85 million unique TCR sequences made up an early release that covered around 640 HLA-typed donors. Among the approximately 420 genotyped donors, approximately 81% belonged to the genetic ancestry cluster associated with self-reported Caucasian donors. The aim of the study was to test whether cataloging public T cell receptors could identify signatures of past pathogen exposure. The study used immunosequencing to profile the T cell repertoires of 666 subjects and linked those repertoires to cytomegalovirus serostatus. Besides the first cohort of under 700 subjects, a separate validation cohort made up of roughly 120 different subjects was used. To predict cytomegalovirus infection status, the study brought together high-throughput TCR immunosequencing, statistical association of individual TCRs with disease status, and machine learning. A later analysis re-examined previously published TCR beta repertoires from several hundred donors and added high-resolution HLA genotyping to investigate patterns of TCR occurrence. The later analysis used no new phenotypic data to find candidate immune exposures, relying instead on TCR beta sequences and their occurrence across donors. In an earlier analysis of a few hundred of the donors, high-throughput TCR beta sequencing was used to judge whether each TCR beta V gene segment behaved as functional or pseudogenic. Alongside the repertoire data, information on donor age, sex, ethnicity and CMV serostatus was compiled. Genome-wide SNP genotypes for about 55% of the roughly 670 donors were used in a later genetic analysis, which treated that subset as a discovery cohort. All discovery cohort repertoires had been generated on a single sequencing platform. Both class I and class II loci were covered by HLA typing, at four-digit resolution. The number of typed donors differed by locus: about 629-640 for A, B, C, DRB1 and DQB1; 500 to 550 for DQA1; about 600 for DPA1; and roughly 450 for DPB1. About five DR-DQ haplotypes were treated as single units for association and clustering because of strong linkage in the cohort. Among roughly 400 genotyped donors of the cohort, an average of roughly 230,000 unique TCR beta nucleotide sequences was sequenced per donor, of which roughly 18% were non-productive. The paper's findings and limits, for the study overall: In a later genetic analysis, a missense DCLRE1C variant was associated with V-gene and J-gene trimming of TCR beta chains, and the association was replicated in an independent cohort. While some public TCRs were present in many individuals, most TCR sequences turned up only very rarely across donors. Linkage disequilibrium might explain the correlated functional status among segregating V segments, but an unknown experimental factor could not be ruled out. The only immune exposure information available for the cohort was CMV serostatus. In a later analysis, most CMV-associated TCR beta chains were found to appear HLA-restricted, with HLA associations seemingly driven largely by CMV exposure. Because counts were too low, seventeen rarely observed V segments, including chromosome 9 orphons, were excluded from the earlier analysis of 587 of the donors. Some IMGT-functional V segments, including TRBV6-2 and TRBV6-3, could not be distinguished by the 87-base-pair reads and were therefore excluded. When HLA alleles, especially DR and DQ, strongly co-occurred, TCR associations were difficult to assign to individual alleles. Compared with the roughly 670-donor mean, donors in an Asian-associated ancestry cluster had fewer N-insertions in productive TCRs, according to a later genetic analysis. A further reported finding was that TCR beta sequences accurately predicted the HLA-A and HLA-B alleles for most subjects in the first cohort. Specific HLA alleles were associated with roughly 17,000 TCR beta sequences at a false discovery rate of 0.05 in a later analysis. Compared with equally common non-associated chains, HLA-associated TCR beta chains in a later analysis were more clonally expanded and had lower generation probabilities. The presence/absence analyses assumed that sequencing depth was roughly uniform across donors, and that assumption may not be true. A later analysis found that TCR association rates varied across HLA loci, with DRB1 alleles showing the most associated TCRs and HLA-C alleles the fewest. In vitro tests confirmed that a few of the cytomegalovirus-associated TCR beta chains recognize cytomegalovirus antigens. A group of highly shared sequence variants was considered likely to be a technical artifact of the sequencing pipeline. The classifier was reported to diagnose cytomegalovirus status with high specificity and sensitivity in both the original and validation cohorts. This cohort had only TCR beta chains sequenced, and the lack of alpha or paired-chain data limited which features could be detected. A later analysis reported that several top co-occurrence clusters appeared linked to parvovirus B19, influenza, CMV and Epstein-Barr virus. The authors suggested that the approach could potentially be extended to other disease states and immunological phenotypes. Because HLA typing was unavailable for some donors at each locus, only the typed subset was used in association tests. In an earlier analysis of under 600 of the donors, most TCR beta V segments were observed in productive rearrangements about 87% or about 30% of the time, broadly matching IMGT annotations. The study listed approximately 150 TCR beta chains as associated with cytomegalovirus.

V is trimmed back by 6 bases and J by 9 bases, and the junction contains 12 bases that no gene match accounts for. Spanning cysteine to phenylalanine, the CDR3 consists of 16 amino acids. Only the CDR3 portion is preserved as DNA: 48 bases, with reading frame beginning at the first base. CDR1 and CDR2 are read off the germline V gene as MDHEN and SYDVKM. The cohort comprised hundreds of healthy bone marrow donors. Cohort members were all nominally healthy when sampled, although unrecorded immune exposures were likely present. The donor tested CMV seropositive and was one of the 289 seropositive cohort members. Every donor gave a peripheral blood sample, and the peripheral blood mononuclear cells from that sample were used for TCR beta sequencing. The Qiagen DNeasy Blood Extraction Kit was used to extract genomic DNA from the blood cell samples. Details on this clone: Its binding antigen is unknown. The sample holds no much larger clone one base away, and base qualities are not on file. The sample has other DNA sequences that encode this CDR3 too.

Library preparation employed the immunoSEQ multiplex PCR assay. A mixture of 60 forward primers for TCR Vbeta segments and 13 reverse primers for TCR Jbeta segments was used in the multiplex PCR. The CDR3 region of rearranged TCR beta genes was amplified from genomic DNA by a multiplex PCR assay. The amplified TCR beta libraries were sequenced on the Illumina HiSeq System as 87-base-pair reads. On the authors' methods: In a later analysis, 70 million to 95 million unique TCR beta chains were counted across the 500 to 700 repertoires, and roughly 10 million of these chains were shared by at least two donors. A nearest-neighbor algorithm error-corrected the raw reads and collapsed the reads into unique sequences, merging closely related sequences to remove PCR and sequencing errors. CDR3 sequences were aligned to IMGT reference sequences to assign V, D and J gene segments. For a sequence to be retained, a match of at least six nucleotides to both a V gene segment and a J gene segment was required. Rearrangements were called productive when the CDR3 lacked stop codons and stayed in frame with V and J; all others were non-productive. Following IMGT convention, CDR3 was defined as the stretch from the second conserved V-encoded cysteine up to the conserved J-encoded phenylalanine. The earlier analysis of about 570 of the donors excluded any sequence lacking an unambiguous match to a single V gene segment. In an earlier analysis of 587 of the donors, V segments were called functional above 56.7% productive rearrangements and were called segregating when the between-donor standard deviation exceeded 5%. To diagnose cytomegalovirus status from the catalog of TCR beta chain sequences, a statistical classification framework was built. V and J gene assignment, in a later analysis, came from comparing TCR nucleotide sequences with IMGT/GENE-DB human TR gene sequences. A later analysis assigned CDR3 sequences and most-parsimonious VDJ recombination scenarios with the TCRdist pipeline. In a later analysis, every TCR beta chain was defined by the combination of its CDR3 amino acid sequence and its V-gene family, and reads without a unique V-gene family were dropped. In a later analysis, some 600 highly shared, low-generation-probability nucleotide sequences were removed to address suspected cross-contamination and a sequencing artifact. In a later analysis, a clonal expansion index for each public chain was calculated from normalized within-repertoire ranks of inferred template counts. In a later analysis, generation probabilities were computed using a VDJ recombination model fitted to out-of-frame rearrangements, and the results were checked against IGoR. Hypergeometric tests were used in a later analysis to score TCR-TCR, TCR-HLA and TCR-CMV co-occurrence, with a repertoire-size bias correction applied to the TCR pairs. In a later analysis, false discovery rates were estimated by permuting HLA or CMV assignments 20 times. In a later analysis, co-occurring TCRs were grouped using DBSCAN, with TCRdist sequence similarity added in when clustering inside HLA-allele-positive subsets. Co-occurrence clustering excluded repertoires with fewer than 30,000 or more than 120,000 public chains, plus five with anomalous nucleotide sharing. The immuneACCESS repertoire file appears here via TCRdb, limited to in-frame rearrangements. These files lack a portion of the clones; in checked studies, under half of the deficit traces to unresolved V genes, and the cause of the others is not known. V and J calls and clone size follow that table, whereas D and trimming were derived from the DNA. The sample table lists under 150,000 clones, approximately 80% of them with a count of one. The top ten hold about 6.8% of the sample.

This TCR came from a woman in her forties in good health and CMV-seropositive. The source material was PBMCs. In this chain, TRBV28 is recombined with TRBJ1-6; 9 of the junction bases match TRBD1. The CDR3 in this case is CASSSDKTGGSSPLHF. The sequenced DNA: TGTGCCAGCAGCTCCGACAAGACAGGGGGGAGTTCACCCCTCCACTTT.